This TCR beta chain was identified in a study of cytomegalovirus exposure and HLA in healthy donors. Whole-study findings and limits: Looking again later, the authors saw that most CMV-associated TCR beta chains seemed HLA-restricted. Relative to the approximately 700-donor mean, N-insertions were reportedly fewer in an Asian-associated ancestry cluster in a later analysis. Researchers counted roughly 160 TCR beta chains as cytomegalovirus-associated. Productive rates of about 90% or about 30% were seen for most TCR beta V segments in an earlier analysis.

The PCR used 60 Vbeta and 13 Jbeta primers. Libraries were prepared by immunoSEQ multiplex PCR; TCRdb keeps only in-frame clonotypes and omits some of them. The data hold more than 150,000 clones, with around 78% observed a single time. Trimming left V 9 bases short and J 6 bases short, with 8 bases between. Germline loops: CDR1 LNHDA, CDR2 SQIVND (reference sequence). The CDR3 spans 11 residues. This clone has just one count. Its antigen is still unknown. This sequence was found in a man between 18 and 29 years old in good health and CMV-seronegative. The chain is built from TRBV19 and TRBJ1-4; D call uncertain. Sequenced: PBMCs. The chain's CDR3 is CASAYYEKLFF. The CDR3 DNA reads as TGTGCCAGCGCTTACTATGAAAAACTGTTTTTT.